This record looks at one TCR beta chain sequence and its context. The antigen is unknown. This sample is part of a study of shared clonotypes between healthy human individuals. Study-level points and caveats: The sharing of approximately 5.1% of naive CD4 clonotypes was seen across a few donors.

The protocol was immunoSEQ multiplex PCR, while the TCRdb copy is restricted to in-frame clones and leaves out a portion. This sample has 2,500,000 or so clones, with 90% to 95% found just once. The sample taken for sequencing was naive CD4+ T cells sorted from blood. Subset denoted: CD45RA+ positively selected. This receptor was identified in a man between 18 and 29 years old in good health.

CDR3 region: CASSSQGGRTEAFF. In nucleotides, the CDR3 is TGTGCCAGCAGCTCCCAGGGAGGAAGGACTGAAGCTTTCTTT. This sequence joins TRBV7-8 and TRBJ1-1; tentatively, D is TRBD1 (5 bases). V lost 4 bases and J lost 5, with 14 bases in between. This CDR3 is built from 14 residues. Per the germline V gene, CDR1 is SGHVS and CDR2 is FQNEAQ.